These T cell receptor beta chains were read from a single sample in a study of Ad26.COV2.S vaccination and SARS-CoV-2 variants. Sequencing was performed with immunoSEQ multiplex PCR; in TCRdb, only in-frame clones are kept and a portion is missing. The sample carries more than 300,000 clones, 85% recorded once. Source: peripheral blood, taken in a trial of Ad26.COV2.S vaccine versus placebo. Source of these receptors: a person between 18 and 65 years old who received the Ad26.COV2.S COVID-19 vaccine or a placebo. Each CDR3 is given with its conserved first and last residue. The D gene is left open where the match is weak. Size is stated for part of the rows, as once, few or many counts, or as a class when the clone is expanded.

-	once	TRBV19	TRBJ1-2	CASSNIRVYENGYTF	TGTGCCAGTAGTAATATAAGGGTGTATGAGAATGGCTACACCTTC
-	-	TRBV6-4	TRBJ2-3	CASSDTDTVTDTQYF	TGTGCCAGCAGTGACACCGACACCGTCACAGATACGCAGTATTTT
-	-	TRBV7-9	TRBJ2-3	CASSLAEGGDTQYF	TGTGCCAGCAGCTTAGCCGAGGGAGGAGATACGCAGTATTTT
-	-	TRBV2	TRBJ1-2	CASSVGQAANYGYTF	TGTGCCAGCAGTGTTGGGCAGGCAGCTAACTATGGCTACACCTTC
TRBD1	-	TRBV7-3	TRBJ1-5	CASSLTGGDQPQHF	TGTGCCAGCAGCTTAACAGGGGGCGATCAGCCCCAGCATTTT
-	-	TRBV7-9	TRBJ2-1	CASTPESEQFF	TGTGCCAGCACCCCAGAGAGTGAGCAGTTCTTC
TRBD1	-	TRBV2	TRBJ2-5	CASSERTGSETQYF	TGTGCCAGCAGTGAACGGACAGGGTCAGAGACCCAGTACTTC
TRBD2	-	TRBV3-1/TRBV3-2	TRBJ2-3	CASSEGGLAQYF	TGTGCCAGCAGCGAGGGGGGACTAGCGCAGTATTTT
-	few	TRBV7-3	TRBJ1-3	CASSLRKGNTIYF	TGTGCCAGCAGCTTACGAAAAGGAAACACCATATATTTT
TRBD1	-	TRBV6-2/TRBV6-3	TRBJ2-3	CASSPRQGGGTDTQYF	TGTGCCAGCAGCCCTAGACAGGGTGGGGGCACAGATACGCAGTATTTT
TRBD1	-	TRBV7-8	TRBJ1-1	CASSSPGQGDAFF	TGTGCCAGCAGCTCGCCGGGACAGGGAGATGCTTTCTTT
-	few	TRBV27	TRBJ1-1	CASSRIGLNTEAFF	TGTGCCAGCAGTCGCATTGGCTTGAACACTGAAGCTTTCTTT
TRBD1	-	TRBV11-2	TRBJ1-5	CASSSGQGWDQPQHF	TGTGCCAGCAGCTCAGGACAGGGTTGGGATCAGCCCCAGCATTTT
-	-	TRBV3-1/TRBV3-2	TRBJ2-7	CASSQGQIAYEQYF	TGTGCCAGCAGCCAAGGGCAGATTGCCTACGAGCAGTACTTC
-	once	TRBV28	TRBJ2-5	CASSLPGAPRETQYF	TGTGCCAGCAGCCTGCCCGGGGCTCCGCGAGAGACCCAGTACTTC
TRBD1	-	TRBV19	TRBJ1-5	CASSGDSTHLNQPQHF	TGTGCCAGTAGTGGGGACAGCACCCACCTCAATCAGCCCCAGCATTTT